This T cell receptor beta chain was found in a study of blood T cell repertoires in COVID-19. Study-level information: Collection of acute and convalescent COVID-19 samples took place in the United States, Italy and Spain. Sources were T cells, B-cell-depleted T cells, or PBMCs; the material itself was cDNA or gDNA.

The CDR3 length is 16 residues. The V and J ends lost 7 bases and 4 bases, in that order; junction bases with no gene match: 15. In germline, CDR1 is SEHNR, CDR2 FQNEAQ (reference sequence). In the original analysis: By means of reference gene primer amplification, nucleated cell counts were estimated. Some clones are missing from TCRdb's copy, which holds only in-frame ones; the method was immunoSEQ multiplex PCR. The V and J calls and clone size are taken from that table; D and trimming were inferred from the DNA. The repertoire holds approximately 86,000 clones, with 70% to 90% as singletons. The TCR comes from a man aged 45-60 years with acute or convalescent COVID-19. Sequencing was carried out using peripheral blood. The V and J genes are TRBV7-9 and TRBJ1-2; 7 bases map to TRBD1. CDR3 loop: CASTQGGGQTFYGYTF. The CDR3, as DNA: TGTGCCAGCACCCAAGGTGGGGGACAGACCTTCTATGGCTACACCTTC.